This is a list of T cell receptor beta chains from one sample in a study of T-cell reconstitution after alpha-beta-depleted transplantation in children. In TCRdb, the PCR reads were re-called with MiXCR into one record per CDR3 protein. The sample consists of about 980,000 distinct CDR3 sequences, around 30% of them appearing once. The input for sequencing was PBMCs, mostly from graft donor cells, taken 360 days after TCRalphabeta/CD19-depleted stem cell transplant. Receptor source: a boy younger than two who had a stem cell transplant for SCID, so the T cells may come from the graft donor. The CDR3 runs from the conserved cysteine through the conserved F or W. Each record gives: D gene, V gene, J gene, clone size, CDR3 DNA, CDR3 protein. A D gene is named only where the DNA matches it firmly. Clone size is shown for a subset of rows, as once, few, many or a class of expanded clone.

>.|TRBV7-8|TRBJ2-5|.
TGTGCCAGCAGCCACCGGGACGGGACCCAGTACTTC
CASSHRDGTQYF
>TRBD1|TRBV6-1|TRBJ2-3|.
TGTGCCAGCAGACTCCACCCGGGACAGTACACAGATACGCAGTATTTT
CASRLHPGQYTDTQYF
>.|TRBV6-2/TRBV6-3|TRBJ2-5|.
TGTGCCAGCAGTACGCAGACTCTCACGGAGACCCAGTACTTC
CASSTQTLTETQYF
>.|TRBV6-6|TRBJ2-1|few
TGTGCCAGCAGTTACGGGGGACAGCAGTTCTTC
CASSYGGQQFF
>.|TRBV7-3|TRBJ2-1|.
TGTGCCAGCAGCCCCTTGGAGGGGAGCTCCTACAATGAGCAGTTCTTC
CASSPLEGSSYNEQFF
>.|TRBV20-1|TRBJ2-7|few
TGCAGTGCTAGAGATGTAGCAGGGGGGGTGGACGAGCAGTACTTC
CSARDVAGGVDEQYF
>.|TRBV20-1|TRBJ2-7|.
TGCAGTGCTAGAGACGTGGCTCGCTCCTACGAGCAGTACTTC
CSARDVARSYEQYF
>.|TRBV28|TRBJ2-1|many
TGTGCCAGCAGTTTATGGGAGCGCGGTCTTTACAATGAGCAGTTCTTC
CASSLWERGLYNEQFF
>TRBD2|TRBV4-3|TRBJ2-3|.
TGCGCCAGCAGCCACCCCGGGGCTAGCGGGGGTCTTCGTAGCACAGATACGCAGTATTTT
CASSHPGASGGLRSTDTQYF
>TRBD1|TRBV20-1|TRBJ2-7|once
TGCAGTGCTAGAGAAGGGGGCGCAGCCTACGAGCAGTACTTC
CSAREGGAAYEQYF
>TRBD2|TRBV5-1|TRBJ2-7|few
TGCGCCAGCAGCTTGGGACGCGGGCTAGCGGATACCTACGAGCAGTACTTC
CASSLGRGLADTYEQYF
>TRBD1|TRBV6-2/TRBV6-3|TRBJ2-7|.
TGTGCCAGCAGTTACCAGGGGGCCTTACACGAGCAGTACTTC
CASSYQGALHEQYF
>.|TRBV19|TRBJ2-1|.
TGTGCCAGTAGTAACGAGAGACAGCTTGACAATGAGCAGTTCTTC
CASSNERQLDNEQFF
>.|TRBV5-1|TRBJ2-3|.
TGCGCCAGCGGGACAAGAAACACAGATACGCAGTATTTT
CASGTRNTDTQYF